The 21 T cell receptor beta chains below come from one sample, sequenced in a study of a mutant IDH1 vaccine in newly diagnosed glioma. The repertoire was sequenced with immunoSEQ multiplex PCR; TCRdb's copy has only in-frame clones and lacks some. This sample has around 92,000 clones, with roughly 85% found just once. Time point described: baseline, week 1 (first vaccination visit). The treatment denotes: pre-vaccination baseline after standard-of-care therapy. Sequenced here: PBMCs, sampled from a glioma patient treated with radiotherapy, temozolomide or both. Receptors originate from a woman aged 45 to 65 with glioma.

This clone was observed a few times. The chain couples TRBV15 to TRBJ2-1, with D unclear. CDR3 size: 12 residues. V shed 0 bases and J shed 15 bases, with 12 bases lying between them. CDR1 is LNHNV and CDR2 is YYDKDF in the germline V gene (reference sequence). The CDR3 protein is CATSRDGQFPFF. In nucleotides, the CDR3 is TGTGCCACCAGCAGAGATGGTCAGTTCCCGTTCTTC.

The CDR3 protein is CASKSEVSSYEQYF. DNA of the CDR3: TGCGCCAGCAAATCAGAGGTGAGCTCCTACGAGCAGTACTTC. This chain joins TRBV5-1 and TRBJ2-7; D is undetermined. In germline, CDR1 is SGHRS, CDR2 YFSETQ. There are 14 residues in the CDR3. The V end lost 6 bases, the J end lost 0 bases, and 13 bases lay between the germline ends. Full variable domain (outside the CDR3, taken from reference TRBV5-1 and TRBJ2-7): KAGVTQTPRYLIKTRGQQVTLSCSPISGHRSVSWYQQTPGQGLQFLFEYFSETQRNKGNFPGRFSGRQFSNSRSEMNVSTLELGDSALYLCASKSEVSSYEQYFGPGTRLTVT.

This chain connects TRBV12-5 to TRBJ2-1; the D is unclear. V was shortened by 0 bases and J by 7 bases, with 4 bases between the two germline ends. Germline V gives CDR1 LGHNT, CDR2 FRNRAP. The CDR3 is 12 amino acids. The CDR3 sequence: CASGLVGNEQFF. As DNA, the CDR3 is TGTGCTAGTGGTTTGGTAGGGAATGAGCAGTTCTTC. Supplemented by reference TRBV12-5 and TRBJ2-1, the full variable domain reads DARVTQTPRHKVTEMGQEVTMRCQPILGHNTVFWYRQTMMQGLELLAYFRNRAPLDDSGMPKDRFSAEMPDATLATLKIQPSEPRDSAVYFCASGLVGNEQFFGPGTRLTVL.

The chain carries TRBV9 and TRBJ2-3; D unresolved. Germline CDR1 SGDLS, CDR2 YYNGEE. The V and J ends lost 1 base and 2 bases respectively, with 14 bases between them. The CDR3 is 16 amino acids. The CDR3, as DNA: TGTGCCAGCAGCGTAAGGCAGGACCTACCCACAGATACGCAGTATTTT. It codes for CASSVRQDLPTDTQYF.

This clone was seen a handful of times. The genes are TRBV15 and TRBJ2-7; D gene ambiguous. The CDR3 contains 12 residues. Germline-derived CDR1 and CDR2 are LNHNV and YYDKDF (reference sequence). Trimming stripped 3 bases from V and 5 bases from J, with 8 bases between. The CDR3: CATSRLGNEQYF. CDR3 in DNA: TGTGCCACCAGCAGGCTGGGGAACGAGCAGTACTTC.

This clone came up once. This chain connects TRBV29-1 to TRBJ2-3; 7 nucleotides line up with TRBD1. Germline V gene lookup returns CDR1 SQVTM and CDR2 ANQGSEA. The CDR3 loop spans 14 amino acids. V shed 8 bases and J 2 bases; nucleotides not matched to a gene: 10. This chain's CDR3 is CSSIPGQITDTQYF. The CDR3 DNA reads TGCAGCTCTATTCCGGGACAGATCACAGATACGCAGTATTTT.

This chain connects TRBV4-1 to TRBJ1-1; possibly TRBD1 for D (6 bases). Trimming took off 5 bases at V and 11 bases at J, with 15 bases between the two ends. The CDR3 sequence is 12 residues long. The V gene's germline CDR1 is MGHRA and CDR2 YSYEKL. The CDR3 sequence is CASSTPTGSAFF. The CDR3 coding sequence is TGCGCCAGCAGCACCCCGACAGGATCGGCTTTCTTT.

This rearrangement joins TRBV19 to TRBJ1-2; 7 bases map to TRBD1. V shed 5 bases, J shed 4 bases, and the junction held 13 bases outside the gene matches. The germline CDR1 and CDR2 sequences are LNHDA and SQIVND (reference sequence). The CDR3 sequence is 16 residues long. The CDR3 DNA reads as TGTGCCAGTAGTCTTAACCCGACAGGGAATAGCTATGGCTACACCTTC. Translating it yields CASSLNPTGNSYGYTF.

The rearrangement joins TRBV5-4 to TRBJ2-1; D remains unclear. Germline V gene lookup returns CDR1 SGHNT and CDR2 YYREEE (reference sequence). V was clipped by 0 bases and J by 4 bases, with 14 bases between them. The CDR3 runs 16 residues. The CDR3: CASSLVGYGLYNEQFF. Written as DNA, the CDR3 is TGTGCCAGCAGCTTGGTTGGATACGGGTTGTACAATGAGCAGTTCTTC.

The rearrangement joins TRBV7-3 to TRBJ1-1; perhaps TRBD1 as D (6 bases). This CDR3 is built from 14 residues. With 5 bases removed from V and 5 bases from J, the gap between germline ends came to 15 bases. Germline V gene data show CDR1 as SGHTA and CDR2 as FQGTGA. The CDR3 coding sequence is TGTGCCAGCAGCCCGAACAGGGTAGGGACTGAAGCTTTCTTT. This sequence encodes CASSPNRVGTEAFF.

The chain combines TRBV11-1 with TRBJ1-1; possible D gene TRBD1, 5 bases. The CDR3 is 16 amino acids. CDR1 is SGHAT, CDR2 FQDESV, per germline (reference sequence). V was cut by 5 bases and J by 4 bases, with 20 bases left in between. The chain's CDR3 is CASSEGPGRDSTEAFF. The CDR3 DNA reads TGTGCCAGCAGCGAGGGTCCGGGGCGAGATAGCACTGAAGCTTTCTTT.

This chain connects TRBV27 to TRBJ1-2; D not resolved. This CDR3 has 13 amino acids. In germline, CDR1 is MNHEY, CDR2 SMNVEV (reference sequence). V lost 3 bases and J 7 bases, leaving 12 bases between the germline ends. CDR3 DNA: TGTGCCAGCAGTTTTGTAGCGGGGTTTGGCTACACCTTC. Translated, it gives CASSFVAGFGYTF.

The chain carries TRBV7-2 and TRBJ2-5; TRBD2 matches 9 bases. CDR3 length equals 18 residues. V gave up 4 bases and J gave up 1 base; unmatched junction bases: 13. The germline CDR1 and CDR2 sequences are SGHTA and FQGNSA. CDR3 residues: CASSSPGSGLAGQETQYF. As DNA, the CDR3 is TGTGCCAGCAGCTCACCAGGATCGGGACTAGCCGGCCAAGAGACCCAGTACTTC. Full variable domain (remainder filled in from reference TRBV7-2 and TRBJ2-5): GAGVSQSPSNKVTEKGKDVELRCDPISGHTALYWYRQSLGQGLEFLIYFQGNSAPDKSGLPSDRFSAERTGGSVSTLTIQRTQQEDSAVYLCASSSPGSGLAGQETQYFGPGTRLLVL.

This chain connects TRBV5-3 to TRBJ1-1; a weak D match, TRBD1 (5 bases). TRBV5-3 is an ORF for which the function is uncertain. Trimming left V 9 bases short and J 1 base short, with 19 bases between. The CDR3 extends over 15 amino acids. CDR3 bases: TGTGCCACACAACGGGGCGGCAGAAAGAACACTGAAGCTTTCTTT. Its translation is CATQRGGRKNTEAFF.

The chain uses TRBV7-2 and TRBJ2-7; 9 bases fit TRBD2. Germline CDR1 SGHTA, CDR2 FQGNSA. The CDR3 totals 15 residues. V shed 5 bases, J shed 3 bases, and the junction held 8 bases outside the gene matches. The CDR3 loop reads CASSPFGRGGYEQYF. The CDR3 DNA follows: TGTGCCAGCAGCCCATTTGGGCGGGGGGGCTACGAGCAGTACTTC.

The rearrangement joins TRBV29-1 to TRBJ2-2, with 9 nucleotides matching TRBD1. Germline V CDR1 and CDR2: SQVTM, ANQGSEA. This CDR3 is built from 13 residues. With V trimmed by 8 bases and J by 4 bases, 5 bases remained unmatched. CDR3 sequence (DNA): TGCAGCTTCGCACAGGGGGCCACCGGGGAGCTGTTTTTT. It translates to CSFAQGATGELFF.

The chain uses TRBV10-1 and TRBJ1-5; D is ambiguous. Germline CDR1 is WNHNN and CDR2 is SYGVQD (reference sequence). With 0 bases removed from V and 3 bases from J, the gap between germline ends came to 12 bases. The CDR3 runs 16 residues. The chain's CDR3 is CASSESEQRINQPQHF. CDR3 coding DNA: TGCGCCAGCAGTGAGTCGGAGCAGAGAATCAATCAGCCCCAGCATTTT.

The J gene is TRBJ1-1, the V gene TRBV11-3; D might be TRBD1 (5 bases). The CDR3 loop spans 12 amino acids. Germline V gene data show CDR1 as SGHNT and CDR2 as YENEEA. Trimming removed 5 bases at V and 6 bases at J, with 10 bases between. CDR3 sequence reads: CASSSTGPEAFF. CDR3 nucleotides: TGTGCCAGCAGCAGTACAGGTCCTGAAGCTTTCTTT.

V and J are TRBV5-4 and TRBJ1-6; 11 bases line up with TRBD1. V shed 4 bases, J shed 6 bases, and the junction held 6 bases outside the gene matches. This CDR3 spans 16 amino acids. Germline CDR1 is SGHNT and CDR2 is YYREEE (reference sequence). In DNA form, the CDR3 reads TGTGCCAGCAGCACGCCGGACAGGGGGCCTAATTCACCCCTCCACTTT. It encodes CASSTPDRGPNSPLHF. The full variable domain, rest sourced from reference TRBV5-4 and TRBJ1-6, is ETGVTQSPTHLIKTRGQQVTLRCSSQSGHNTVSWYQQALGQGPQFIFQYYREEENGRGNFPPRFSGLQFPNYSSELNVNALELDDSALYLCASSTPDRGPNSPLHFGNGTRLTVT.

A single count supports this clone. The V call is TRBV21-1, the J call TRBJ2-7; whether TRBD1, the table's D call, matches the DNA was not checked. TRBV21-1 is annotated as a pseudogene. The CDR3 is made up of 16 amino acids. CDR3 region: CASSPPHTTNRCEQYF. The DNA of the CDR3 is TGTGCCAGCAGCCCCCCTCATACAACCAACAGGTGCGAGCAGTACTTC.

The V call is TRBV6-4, the J call TRBJ1-1, with D uncertain. The CDR3 spans 15 residues. CDR1 is MRHNA, CDR2 SNTAGT, per germline. The germline V and J ends were trimmed by 6 bases and 4 bases, with 18 bases remaining between them. CDR3: CASSATADSSTEAFF. In nucleotides, the CDR3 is TGTGCCAGCAGCGCCACGGCGGATAGTAGCACTGAAGCTTTCTTT.